This T cell receptor (beta chain) was retrieved from a study of T cells in Graves' hyperthyroidism and ophthalmopathy. Findings and caveats of the study: Most thyroid clonotypes expanded above 0.001 appeared in blood too. Ophthalmopathy, as predicted by the model, came a median roughly 6.8 months after the prediction.

Trimming shortened V by 10 bases and J by 6 bases, and 18 bases separated the two germline ends. The germline V gene encodes CDR1 ENHRY and CDR2 SYGVKD. There are 13 residues in the CDR3. Those with hyperthyroidism were 18 to 65 years old, newly diagnosed, and ill for under 2 months. Diagnoses used clinical symptoms, serum thyroxine and TRAb, thyroid ultrasound and orbital computed tomography. TCR beta CDR3 regions were amplified from RNA transcripts. When the TCR CDR3 underwent first-round RT-PCR, the HTBI primer set was used. TCRdb re-derived calls from the multiplex PCR reads in MiXCR, one entry per CDR3 protein. The data contain some 690,000 distinct CDR3 sequences, around 16% of them singletons. Concerning this clonotype itself: The antigen remains undetermined.

The sequence derives from a man aged 50 or older with Graves' hyperthyroidism. The rearrangement links TRBV10-3 to TRBJ1-1, with D maybe TRBD1 (5 bases). Sequenced sample: blood. The CDR3 region is CASEPGPNAEAFF. Written as DNA, the CDR3 is TGTGCCAGCGAGCCAGGGCCCAATGCTGAAGCTTTCTTT.